This is a list of T cell receptor beta chains from one sample in a study of long-term antiretroviral therapy in people with HIV. The table came from immunoSEQ multiplex PCR; TCRdb's copy has only in-frame clones and leaves some out. The sample comprises 7,500 to 10,000 clones, approximately 80% of which are singletons, and approximately 15% rests with the top ten. Specimen: unsorted PBMCs, collected 0.7 years after starting antiretroviral therapy. The receptor source for this set is a man aged 40-49 years with HIV. The CDR3 runs from the conserved cysteine through the conserved F or W. Each record gives: CDR3 DNA, CDR3 protein, D gene, clone size, J gene, V gene. D genes are given only for firm matches. Rows may omit the clone size; those that give it use once, few, many or a size class.

DNA: TGTGCCAGTTACTCGTCGGGACCGAAAAACTATGGCTACACCTTC
CDR3: CASYSSGPKNYGYTF
D: -
size: -
J: TRBJ1-2
V: TRBV28

DNA: TGTGCCAGCAGCCAACTAGCGGGAAGAACAGATACGCAGTATTTT
CDR3: CASSQLAGRTDTQYF
D: TRBD2
size: -
J: TRBJ2-3
V: TRBV7-2

DNA: TGTGCCAGCAGCTTTACAGGGGGCGCGGCCGGGGAGCTGTTTTTT
CDR3: CASSFTGGAAGELFF
D: TRBD1
size: -
J: TRBJ2-2
V: TRBV7-3

DNA: TGTGCCAGCAACCGACGGACAGTGGATACAAGGGTGCAGTACTTC
CDR3: CASNRRTVDTRVQYF
D: -
size: -
J: TRBJ2-7
V: TRBV6-1

DNA: TGTGCCAGTAGCGAACCGGGACTAGCGGATACAGATACGCAGTATTTT
CDR3: CASSEPGLADTDTQYF
D: TRBD2
size: -
J: TRBJ2-3
V: TRBV19

DNA: TGCGCCAGCAGCTTGGGGGACAGGGTCTTGTATGGCTACACCTTC
CDR3: CASSLGDRVLYGYTF
D: TRBD1
size: -
J: TRBJ1-2
V: TRBV5-1

DNA: TGTGCCAGCAGTGACTCGCAGGGGGCAGATACGCAGTATTTT
CDR3: CASSDSQGADTQYF
D: TRBD1
size: few
J: TRBJ2-3
V: TRBV6-4

DNA: TGTGCCAGCAGTTACTCGGGATCAGGACACCACTACGAGCAGTACTTC
CDR3: CASSYSGSGHHYEQYF
D: -
size: -
J: TRBJ2-7
V: TRBV6-6

DNA: TGTGCCAGCAGTAACAGACAGGGGGCTACGGACGAGCAGTACTTC
CDR3: CASSNRQGATDEQYF
D: TRBD1
size: -
J: TRBJ2-7
V: TRBV6-5

DNA: TGTGCCAGCTCACCTTTTAGACAGGGGGCTAATGAAAAACTGTTTTTT
CDR3: CASSPFRQGANEKLFF
D: TRBD1
size: -
J: TRBJ1-4
V: TRBV18

DNA: TGTGCCAGCAGCTTACCACAGGGAAACACCATATATTTT
CDR3: CASSLPQGNTIYF
D: -
size: -
J: TRBJ1-3
V: TRBV7-8

DNA: TGTGCCTGGAGAGTACAGGGGTTGGGGTTCTACGAGCAGTACTTC
CDR3: CAWRVQGLGFYEQYF
D: TRBD1
size: -
J: TRBJ2-7
V: TRBV30

DNA: TGTGCCAGCAGCACGGGAGCGAACGGCACAGATACGCAGTATTTT
CDR3: CASSTGANGTDTQYF
D: -
size: once
J: TRBJ2-3
V: TRBV21-1

DNA: TGTGCCAGCTCGCAAGGGGGCTACGAGCAGTACTTC
CDR3: CASSQGGYEQYF
D: -
size: -
J: TRBJ2-7
V: TRBV18

DNA: TGTGCCAGCGCGACGATAGGGTACAATGAGCAGTTCTTC
CDR3: CASATIGYNEQFF
D: -
size: -
J: TRBJ2-1
V: TRBV5-4

DNA: TGCAGCGTTGTGGAAGGGGAGATTGGCTACACCTTC
CDR3: CSVVEGEIGYTF
D: -
size: -
J: TRBJ1-2
V: TRBV29-1

DNA: TGTGCCAGCAGCCAAGAAAGGGGTCAAAACTACGAGCAGTACTTC
CDR3: CASSQERGQNYEQYF
D: -
size: few
J: TRBJ2-7
V: TRBV4-2

DNA: TGTGCCAGCAGCGTGGCCGGGACTAGCGTCGACGAGCAGTACTTC
CDR3: CASSVAGTSVDEQYF
D: TRBD2
size: -
J: TRBJ2-7
V: TRBV9

DNA: TGTGCCAGCAGCTTGGGGAGCGGGAGCACAGATACGCAGTATTTT
CDR3: CASSLGSGSTDTQYF
D: -
size: -
J: TRBJ2-3
V: TRBV5-4

DNA: TGCGCCAGCAGCCCCGGCGCGGGGTCAGATACGCAGTATTTT
CDR3: CASSPGAGSDTQYF
D: -
size: -
J: TRBJ2-3
V: TRBV4-3

DNA: TGTGCCAGCAGTTACTCAGGGGTTGGTGAAGCTTTCTTT
CDR3: CASSYSGVGEAFF
D: -
size: -
J: TRBJ1-1
V: TRBV6-6

DNA: TGCGCCAGCAGCCAAGATCCCGACATGGACTCCTACGAGCAGTACTTC
CDR3: CASSQDPDMDSYEQYF
D: -
size: -
J: TRBJ2-7
V: TRBV5-4

DNA: TGTGCCAGCAGCCCAGACCCGGGGGAGACCCAGTACTTC
CDR3: CASSPDPGETQYF
D: -
size: -
J: TRBJ2-5
V: TRBV6-4

DNA: TGCACCAGCAACCCCCGGGGGCTGCATCAGCCCCAGCATTTT
CDR3: CTSNPRGLHQPQHF
D: -
size: -
J: TRBJ1-5
V: TRBV1

DNA: TGTGCCAGCAGCTTGCAGGGGGTGGGGGAGCTGTTTTTT
CDR3: CASSLQGVGELFF
D: TRBD1
size: -
J: TRBJ2-2
V: TRBV9

DNA: TGTGCCAGCAGCCAAGAGTTAGGCGACAGGGCATACAATGAGCAGTTCTTC
CDR3: CASSQELGDRAYNEQFF
D: TRBD1
size: -
J: TRBJ2-1
V: TRBV4-2

DNA: TGCAGCGTTGAAGAACCACAAAGACCGAACACCGGGGAGCTGTTTTTT
CDR3: CSVEEPQRPNTGELFF
D: -
size: -
J: TRBJ2-2
V: TRBV29-1

DNA: TGTGCCAGCTCCTCCCTCAATCAGCCCCAGCATTTT
CDR3: CASSSLNQPQHF
D: -
size: -
J: TRBJ1-5
V: TRBV7-2

DNA: TGTGCCAGCATGGGACTTCTCTCTACCCAGTACTTC
CDR3: CASMGLLSTQYF
D: -
size: once
J: TRBJ2-5
V: TRBV2

DNA: TGCAGTGCTAGTAGCCAAGAGACCCAGTACTTC
CDR3: CSASSQETQYF
D: -
size: -
J: TRBJ2-5
V: TRBV20-1

DNA: TGTGCCAGCAGCTTTCCCCTAGCGGGAGGGCAAGAGACCCAGTACTTC
CDR3: CASSFPLAGGQETQYF
D: TRBD2
size: -
J: TRBJ2-5
V: TRBV5-4

DNA: TGTGCCAGCAGCTTAGCGGGACAGGGGTCCTACGAGCAGTACTTC
CDR3: CASSLAGQGSYEQYF
D: TRBD1
size: -
J: TRBJ2-7
V: TRBV7-9

DNA: TGTGCCGGCTCACCAGCAGGGGGACAGGGAACCCTAATTAGCAATCAGCCCCAGCATTTT
CDR3: CAGSPAGGQGTLISNQPQHF
D: TRBD1
size: -
J: TRBJ1-5
V: TRBV18

DNA: TGTGCCTGGAGCTTCGGGGACTCTGCCGGTGGCTCCTACGAGCAGTACTTC
CDR3: CAWSFGDSAGGSYEQYF
D: -
size: -
J: TRBJ2-7
V: TRBV30

DNA: TGTGCCAGTAGTATCGGGGGTGGGGCATCCTATGGCTACACCTTC
CDR3: CASSIGGGASYGYTF
D: -
size: once
J: TRBJ1-2
V: TRBV19

DNA: TGCGCCAGCAGCTTGAACACAGGGGAGTACTATGGCTACACCTTC
CDR3: CASSLNTGEYYGYTF
D: TRBD1
size: few
J: TRBJ1-2
V: TRBV5-1

DNA: TGTGCCAGCAGACCAAGCGGGAGTAATGTCGATGAGCAGTTCTTC
CDR3: CASRPSGSNVDEQFF
D: TRBD2
size: -
J: TRBJ2-1
V: TRBV7-8

DNA: TGCGCCAGCAGCCAAGATCGGGGACTAGCGGGAGGGGTTCCAGAGACCCAGTACTTC
CDR3: CASSQDRGLAGGVPETQYF
D: TRBD2
size: -
J: TRBJ2-5
V: TRBV4-3

DNA: TGTGCCAGCAGCCCGACATCGGTCCAGGTGGTTCAAGAGACCCAGTACTTC
CDR3: CASSPTSVQVVQETQYF
D: -
size: -
J: TRBJ2-5
V: TRBV11-2

DNA: TGTGCCAGCATGTACAGGGAGTCCAATGAGCAGTTCTTC
CDR3: CASMYRESNEQFF
D: -
size: -
J: TRBJ2-1
V: TRBV6-1

DNA: TGTGCCAGCAGCGCCCCCGCTGGCTCCTACAATGAGCAGTTCTTC
CDR3: CASSAPAGSYNEQFF
D: -
size: -
J: TRBJ2-1
V: TRBV9

DNA: TGTGCCAGCAGACCCCCCGGACTAGCGGTCACCGGGGAGCTGTTTTTT
CDR3: CASRPPGLAVTGELFF
D: TRBD2
size: -
J: TRBJ2-2
V: TRBV27

DNA: TGCGCCAGCAGCTTGGGGCTCAGGGAAGGCCAGCCCCAGCATTTT
CDR3: CASSLGLREGQPQHF
D: -
size: -
J: TRBJ1-5
V: TRBV5-1

DNA: TGTGCCAGCAGCTTGGGTCCCGGGGAGCTGTTTTTT
CDR3: CASSLGPGELFF
D: -
size: -
J: TRBJ2-2
V: TRBV7-9

DNA: TGCGCCGGACGAATGGACAGCCAGTACTTC
CDR3: CAGRMDSQYF
D: -
size: -
J: TRBJ2-4
V: TRBV5-1

DNA: TGTGCCAGTAGTCGCAGTTTGGTCCAGGGATTGAACACTGAAGCTTTCTTT
CDR3: CASSRSLVQGLNTEAFF
D: -
size: -
J: TRBJ1-1
V: TRBV19

DNA: TGTGCTAGCAGCTTAAGGTATAATCAGCCCCAGCATTTT
CDR3: CASSLRYNQPQHF
D: -
size: -
J: TRBJ1-5
V: TRBV7-7

DNA: TGTGCCAGCAGCTTAGGGACAGGGCCATACGAGCAGTACTTC
CDR3: CASSLGTGPYEQYF
D: TRBD1
size: -
J: TRBJ2-7
V: TRBV7-2

DNA: TGTGCCAGCAGTGATCGTCCGGGACTAGCTTTTGACGAGCAGTACTTC
CDR3: CASSDRPGLAFDEQYF
D: TRBD2
size: medium-sized
J: TRBJ2-7
V: TRBV25-1

DNA: TGTGCCAGCTCACCATCACGGGGCGGGACCTACGAGCAGTACTTC
CDR3: CASSPSRGGTYEQYF
D: -
size: -
J: TRBJ2-7
V: TRBV18

DNA: TGTGCCAGCAGTTTGTTCGGGGGAGAATATGGCTACACCTTC
CDR3: CASSLFGGEYGYTF
D: -
size: -
J: TRBJ1-2
V: TRBV28

DNA: TGTGCCAGCAGCTTAGTTCCGCAGGGGCGGACTGAAGCTTTCTTT
CDR3: CASSLVPQGRTEAFF
D: -
size: -
J: TRBJ1-1
V: TRBV7-2

DNA: TGTGCCAGCAGTCCCTCGGGTCTCTTCTATGGCTACACCTTC
CDR3: CASSPSGLFYGYTF
D: -
size: -
J: TRBJ1-2
V: TRBV27